This T cell receptor beta chain originates from a study of blood T cell repertoires in COVID-19 (dated by TCRdb to the early 2020s). Looking at the study overall: The collaborator samples originated in the United States, Italy and Spain and spanned the acute and convalescent phases of COVID-19. The prospective study material was composed of cDNA or gDNA derived from T cells, B-cell-depleted T cells, or PBMCs. Subjects who had been exposed to COVID-19, were actively infected with it, or had recovered from it provided the deeply sampled blood TCRbeta repertoires that made up the dataset. The repertoires were released in a freely available public database meant as a resource for research on the immune response to SARS-CoV-2. Samples were obtained from the ongoing ImmuneRACE study (first 160 participants) and from over a thousand subjects provided by 6 global collaborators. The sample metadata nearly always contained a de-identified subject ID, COVID-19 status, age in years and sex. HLA class I and class II types, where available, came from metadata supplied by the sample provider rather than from assay-based typing.

In regard to this clone: Its antigen is unknown. The input lacks base qualities; no much larger clone sits a single base away.

The investigation overall reported the following: How much clinical and demographic metadata was included differed by source and by participant, and the metadata was provided uncurated.

The CDR3 covers 12 residues, taking in both the cysteine and the phenylalanine. The kept DNA is CDR3 alone, 36 bases in frame from the first base. For CDR1 and CDR2, the germline V gene (reference sequence) lists GTSNPN and SVGIG. Whole blood was collected in K2EDTA tubes by collaborating institutions according to the institutions' own protocols. Collaborator samples were shipped for TCRbeta analysis as frozen whole blood, isolated PBMCs, or DNA extracted from either sample type. The immunoSEQ Assay, a bias-controlled multiplex PCR, was used to amplify TCRbeta CDR3 regions from genomic DNA. The study's own analysis went as follows. Nucleated cell counts per sample were estimated from amplification of reference gene primers within the assay. Sequence reads were collapsed and filtered to measure the absolute abundance of every unique TCRbeta CDR3 rearrangement. For each sample, productive Simpson clonality was calculated by taking the square root of Simpson's diversity index across productive rearrangements. TCRdb's version of the immuneACCESS table is confined to in-frame rearrangements and falls short of the full clone set. An unresolved V gene accounts for under half of the shortfall where checked; the remainder is of unknown origin. The DNA gave D and trimming, while V, J and clone size come from that table. For this sample there are around 300,000 clones; approximately 90% appear just once. More than 3% of the sample is taken by the ten largest.

The sequence derives from a woman in her fifties or sixties with active or convalescent COVID-19. The rearranged chain carries TRBV30 and TRBJ1-6, and the D gene may be TRBD1, 6 bases matching. The sequencing sample was made of peripheral blood. The CDR3 corresponds to CAGGRGFTPLHF. The sequenced DNA is TGTGCTGGGGGCAGGGGCTTTACACCCCTCCACTTT. The reference TRBV30 and TRBJ1-6 proteins fill in what lies around the CDR3, so the full variable domain reads SQTIHQWPATLVQPVGSPLSLECTVEGTSNPNLYWYRQAAGRGLQLLFYSVGIGQISSEVPQNLSASRPQDRQFILSSKKLLLSDSGFYLCAGGRGFTPLHFGNGTRLTVT.